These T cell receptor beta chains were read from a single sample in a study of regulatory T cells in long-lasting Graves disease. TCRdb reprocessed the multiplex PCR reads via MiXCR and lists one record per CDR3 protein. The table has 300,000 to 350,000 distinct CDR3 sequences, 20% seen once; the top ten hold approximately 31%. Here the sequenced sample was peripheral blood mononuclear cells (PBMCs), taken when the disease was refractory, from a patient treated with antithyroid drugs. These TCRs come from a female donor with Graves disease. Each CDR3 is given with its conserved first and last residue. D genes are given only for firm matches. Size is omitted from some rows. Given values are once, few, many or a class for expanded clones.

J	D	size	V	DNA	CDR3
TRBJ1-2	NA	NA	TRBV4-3	TGCGCCAGCAGCCAAGATCGGGTAACCTATGGCTACACCTTC	CASSQDRVTYGYTF
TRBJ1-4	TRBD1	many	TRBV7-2	TGTGCCAGCAGCTCCGGGACAGGGAGTGAAAAACTGTTTTTT	CASSSGTGSEKLFF
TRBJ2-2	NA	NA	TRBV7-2	TGTGCCAGCAGCTTAGCGCCCCCCGGTTTGGCCGGGGAGCTGTTTTTT	CASSLAPPGLAGELFF
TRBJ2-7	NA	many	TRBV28	TGTGCCAGCAGTTCACAGGGTCCAGAGCAGTACTTC	CASSSQGPEQYF
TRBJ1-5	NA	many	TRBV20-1	TGCAGTGCTCCCGGGACATCCAATCAGCCCCAGCATTTT	CSAPGTSNQPQHF
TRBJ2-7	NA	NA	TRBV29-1	TGCAGCGTTGTAGGGGTGGACGAGCGGTACTTC	CSVVGVDERYF
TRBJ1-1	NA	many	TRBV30	TGTGCCTGGGGGAACACTGAAGCTTTCTTT	CAWGNTEAFF
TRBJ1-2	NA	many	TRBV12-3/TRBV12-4	TGTGCCAGCAGTTTAACTCGCAACTATGGCTACACCTTC	CASSLTRNYGYTF
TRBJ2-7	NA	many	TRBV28	TGTGCCAGCAGGGGTGACAGAAGTTTTCCCTACGAGCAGTACTTC	CASRGDRSFPYEQYF
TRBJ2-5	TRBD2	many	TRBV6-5	TGTGCCAGCAGTTTAGCGGGGGTCCAAGAGACCCAGTACTTC	CASSLAGVQETQYF
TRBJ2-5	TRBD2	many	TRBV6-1	TGTGCCACCACGACTAGCGCGGCGGGGACCCAGTACTTC	CATTTSAAGTQYF
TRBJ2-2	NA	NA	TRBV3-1	TGTGCCAGCAGCCAAAGGTTCGGGGTCCCGGGAGTCCTCACCGGGGAGCTGTTTTTT	CASSQRFGVPGVLTGELFF
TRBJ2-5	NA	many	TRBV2	TGTGCCAGCAATATCAGGGTCCAAGAGACCCAGTACTTC	CASNIRVQETQYF
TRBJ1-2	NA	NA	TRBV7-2	TGTGCCAGCAGCTATTGGTCAGGGAACTATGGCTACACCTTC	CASSYWSGNYGYTF
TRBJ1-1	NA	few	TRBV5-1	TGCGCCAGCAGCTTATCTCGTGGGGCTGAAGCTTTCTTT	CASSLSRGAEAFF
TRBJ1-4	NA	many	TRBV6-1	TGTGCCACCCGCTCCGGGCCCCAGGGTGAAAAACTGTTTTTT	CATRSGPQGEKLFF
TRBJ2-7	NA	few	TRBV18	TGTGCCAGCTCACCAGTTAGCGTCTCCTACGAGCAGTACTTC	CASSPVSVSYEQYF
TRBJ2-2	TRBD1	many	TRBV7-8	TGTGCCAGCAGCTTAGCGTGGAACGGGGACAGGGGGCGCAGAGGGGAGCTGTTTTTT	CASSLAWNGDRGRRGELFF
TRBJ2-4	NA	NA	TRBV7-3	TGTGCCAGCAGCTTAGATGCCAGGTCCCTAGCCAAAAACATTCAGTACTTC	CASSLDARSLAKNIQYF
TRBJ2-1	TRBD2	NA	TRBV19	TGTGCCAGTAGTCGGACTAGCCGGGGCAATGAGCAGTTCTTC	CASSRTSRGNEQFF
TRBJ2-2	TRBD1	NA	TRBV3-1	TGTGCCAGCAGCCAGACCACAGGGGTCAACGGGGAGCTGTTTTTT	CASSQTTGVNGELFF
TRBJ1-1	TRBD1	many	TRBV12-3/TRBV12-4	TGTGCCAGCAGTTTAGCGGGGGGACAGGGAAGGGCGAACACTGAAGCTTTCTTT	CASSLAGGQGRANTEAFF
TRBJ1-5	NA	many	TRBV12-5	TGTGCTAGTGGTTTGGTAGGCGGGGGCAGCCAGCCCCAGCATTTT	CASGLVGGGSQPQHF
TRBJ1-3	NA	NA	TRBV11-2	TGTGCCAGCCCCGGGGGACCCGTGGAAAACACCATATATTTT	CASPGGPVENTIYF
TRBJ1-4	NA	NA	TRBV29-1	TGCAGCGTAGGTGAAAAAGAAAAACTGTTTTTT	CSVGEKEKLFF
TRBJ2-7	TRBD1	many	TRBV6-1	TGTGCCAGCAGTCCGTCCGGGACAGTATCGACCGAGCAGTACTTC	CASSPSGTVSTEQYF
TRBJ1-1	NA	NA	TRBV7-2	TGTGCCAGCAGCTTAAGACAGCTGAGTACTGAAGCTTTCTTT	CASSLRQLSTEAFF
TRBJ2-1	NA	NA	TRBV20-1	TGCAGTGCTAGAGTCCCACTAGAGAATGAGCAGTTCTTC	CSARVPLENEQFF
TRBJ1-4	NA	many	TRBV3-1	TGTGCCAGCAGCCAAGAAGCACGAGGTCGAGGGGAGGAACTGTTTTTT	CASSQEARGRGEELFF
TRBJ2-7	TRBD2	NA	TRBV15	TGTGCCACCAGCAGAGATCGGAGCGGGAGCTACGAGCAGTACTTC	CATSRDRSGSYEQYF
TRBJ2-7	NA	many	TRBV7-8	TGTGCCAGCAGCCCTCCTGGCCCCTACGAGCAGTACTTC	CASSPPGPYEQYF
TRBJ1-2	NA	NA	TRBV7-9	TGTGCCAGCAGCTCAACAGGGAGTGGCCCTACAGGAGGCTACACCTTC	CASSSTGSGPTGGYTF
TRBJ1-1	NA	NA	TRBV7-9	TGTGCCAGCAGCTACCGGACGGCGAACACTGAAGCTTTCTTT	CASSYRTANTEAFF
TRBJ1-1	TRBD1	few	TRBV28	TGTGCCAGCAGGCTCCCCGGGACAGCGAACACTGAAGCTTTCTTT	CASRLPGTANTEAFF
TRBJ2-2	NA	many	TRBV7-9	TGTGCCAGCAGCCCAGGTCCCGGACGTCTTCGAGCCGGGGAGCTGTTTTTT	CASSPGPGRLRAGELFF
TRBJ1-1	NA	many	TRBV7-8	TGTGCCAGCAGCTCTTTATTTGGTACTGAAGCTTTCTTT	CASSSLFGTEAFF
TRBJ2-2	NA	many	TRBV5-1	TGCGCCAGCAGCCCGACGGCCAAGGACACCGGGGAGCTGTTTTTT	CASSPTAKDTGELFF
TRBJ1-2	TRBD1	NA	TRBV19	TGTGCCAGTAATTCAGGGACAGCTTACTATGGCTACACCTTC	CASNSGTAYYGYTF
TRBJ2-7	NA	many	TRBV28	TGTGCCAGCAGTTCCTCCGGACGTCGCTGGTACTTC	CASSSSGRRWYF
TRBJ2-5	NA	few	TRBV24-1	TGTGCCACCAGTGGGGGGAGTTACCAAGAGACCCAGTACTTC	CATSGGSYQETQYF
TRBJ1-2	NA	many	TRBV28	TGTGCCAGCAGCCAAAAGTATGGCTACACCTTC	CASSQKYGYTF
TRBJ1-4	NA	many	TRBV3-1	TGTGCCAGCAGCCAAGATCGGCAGGTAGCGGCTAATGAAAAACTGTTTTTT	CASSQDRQVAANEKLFF
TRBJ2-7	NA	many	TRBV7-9	TGTGCCAGCAGCTTAGCCGGACAGGAGCAGTACTTC	CASSLAGQEQYF
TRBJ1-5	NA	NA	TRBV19	TGTGCCAGTAGTATAGGTAAGGGCGGGGGAATGAGCAATCAGCCCCAGCATTTT	CASSIGKGGGMSNQPQHF
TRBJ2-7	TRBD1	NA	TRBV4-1	TGCGCCAGCAGCCAACCTAGACAGGGTCCCCACGAGCAGTACTTC	CASSQPRQGPHEQYF
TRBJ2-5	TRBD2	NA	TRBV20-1	TGCAGTGCTAGAGTGGGGACTAGCGTTTGGGAGACCCAGTACTTC	CSARVGTSVWETQYF
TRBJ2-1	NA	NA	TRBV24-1	TGTGCCACCAGTGATCTCTCCGGGACGGGAACCTACAATGAGCAGTTCTTC	CATSDLSGTGTYNEQFF
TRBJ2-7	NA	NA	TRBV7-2	TGTGCCAGCAGCTTAGTTCTAGTCCGGGAGCAGTACTTC	CASSLVLVREQYF
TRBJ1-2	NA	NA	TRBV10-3	TGTGCCATCAGTGAGACAAAGCAAGTTGATGGGAGTGGCTGCACCTTC	CAISETKQVDGSGCTF
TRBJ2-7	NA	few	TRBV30	TGTGCCTGGAGTGTCGACGTTTCCTACGAGCAGTACTTC	CAWSVDVSYEQYF